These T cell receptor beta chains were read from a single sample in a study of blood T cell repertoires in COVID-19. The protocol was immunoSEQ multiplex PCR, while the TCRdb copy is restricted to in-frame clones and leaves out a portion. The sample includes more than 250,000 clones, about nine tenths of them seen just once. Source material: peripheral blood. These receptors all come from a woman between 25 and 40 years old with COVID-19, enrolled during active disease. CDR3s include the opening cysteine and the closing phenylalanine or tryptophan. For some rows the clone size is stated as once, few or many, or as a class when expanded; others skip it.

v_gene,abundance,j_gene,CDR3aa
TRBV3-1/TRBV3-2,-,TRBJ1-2,CASSQGMGLTYTF
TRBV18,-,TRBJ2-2,CASSPPTGGTAGELFF
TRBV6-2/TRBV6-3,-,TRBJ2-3,CASSSTDTQYF
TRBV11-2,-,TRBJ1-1,CASSLDPTVEAFF
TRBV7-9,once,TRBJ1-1,CASSLNRGRGTEAFF
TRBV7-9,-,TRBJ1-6,CASSLGDRGHNSPLHF
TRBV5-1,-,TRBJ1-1,CASSLGGQGTEAFF
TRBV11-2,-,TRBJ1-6,CASSLEGTSNSPLHF
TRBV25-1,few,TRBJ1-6,CASSELDRDNSPLHF
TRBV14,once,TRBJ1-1,CASSPHSGGTEAFF
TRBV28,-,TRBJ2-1,CATDTGGSSSYNEQFF
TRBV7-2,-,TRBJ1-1,CASSFKTGTEAFF
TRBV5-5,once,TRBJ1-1,CASSLVWDTLEAFF
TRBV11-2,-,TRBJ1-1,CASRQTGDTEAFF
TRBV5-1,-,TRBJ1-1,CASSFGTGVETEAFF
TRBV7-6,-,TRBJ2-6,CASSLAAGGGANVLTF
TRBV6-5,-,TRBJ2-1,CASSSNRVEVEQFF
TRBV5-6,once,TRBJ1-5,CASSLMAGGRQPQHF
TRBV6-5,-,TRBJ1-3,CASSSTGSGNTIYF
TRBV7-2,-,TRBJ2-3,CASSFSGGSTDTQYF
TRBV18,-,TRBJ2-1,CASSQTPVRGEQFF
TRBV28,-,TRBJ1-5,CASSFNRAVRSQPQHF
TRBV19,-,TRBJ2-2,CASSFGGTGELFF
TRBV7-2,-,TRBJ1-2,CASSLMVENYGYTF
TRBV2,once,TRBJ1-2,CASRGQGIGYGYTF
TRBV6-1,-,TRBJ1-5,CASSEVNQPQHF
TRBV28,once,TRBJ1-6,CASSSLPSPLHF
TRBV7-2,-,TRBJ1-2,CASSLVAVGGNYGYTF
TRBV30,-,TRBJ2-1,CAWSPKGLRFF
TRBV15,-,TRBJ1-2,CATSRDFVGNDGYTF
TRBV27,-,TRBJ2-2,CASSPLGGVRPGELFF
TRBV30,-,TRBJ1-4,CAWSKQRNEKLFF
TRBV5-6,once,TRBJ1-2,CASSLVGGYGYTF
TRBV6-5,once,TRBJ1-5,CATRRSGANQPQHF
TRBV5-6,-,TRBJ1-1,CASSLGQGVTEAFF
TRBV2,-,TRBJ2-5,CASSGTSGGIQETQYF
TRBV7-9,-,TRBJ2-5,CASSLLAVQETQYF
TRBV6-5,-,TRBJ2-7,CASSGGARYEQYF
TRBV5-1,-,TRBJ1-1,CASSWTDSRYTEAFF
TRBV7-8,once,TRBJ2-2,CASSPRRGAGNTGELFF
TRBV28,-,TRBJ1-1,CASSSPGPRVAEAFF
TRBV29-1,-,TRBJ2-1,CSVETDREVDNEQFF
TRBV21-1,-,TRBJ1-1,CASLQGCTEAFF
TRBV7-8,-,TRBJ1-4,CASSTTGLEKLFF
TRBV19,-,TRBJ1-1,CASSMRFHQNTEAFF
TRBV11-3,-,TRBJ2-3,CASSLTGGRVTDTQYF
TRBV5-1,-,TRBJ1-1,CASTGDRGVRAISEAFF
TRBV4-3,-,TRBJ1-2,CASSQVSGNGYTF
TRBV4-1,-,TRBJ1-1,CASSQPVGGLVEAFF
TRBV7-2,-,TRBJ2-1,CASSRAGGPSSYNEQFF
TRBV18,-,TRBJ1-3,CASSPTGGDGNTIYF
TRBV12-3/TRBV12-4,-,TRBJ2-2,CASLGGGGELFF
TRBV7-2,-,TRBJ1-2,CASSLARPEWGYTF